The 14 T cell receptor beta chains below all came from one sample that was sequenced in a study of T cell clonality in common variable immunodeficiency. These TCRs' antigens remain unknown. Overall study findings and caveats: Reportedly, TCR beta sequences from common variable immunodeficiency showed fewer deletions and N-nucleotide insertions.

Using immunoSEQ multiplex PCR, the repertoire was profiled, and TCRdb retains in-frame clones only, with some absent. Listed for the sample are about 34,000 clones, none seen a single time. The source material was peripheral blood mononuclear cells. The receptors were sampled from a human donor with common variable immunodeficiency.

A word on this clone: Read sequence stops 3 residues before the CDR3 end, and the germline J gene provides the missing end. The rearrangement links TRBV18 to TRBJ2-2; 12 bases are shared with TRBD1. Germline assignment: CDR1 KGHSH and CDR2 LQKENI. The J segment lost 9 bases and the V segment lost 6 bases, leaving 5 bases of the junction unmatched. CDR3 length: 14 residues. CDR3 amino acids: CASSTGTGGRELFF. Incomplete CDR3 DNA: TGTGCCAGCTCGACCGGGACAGGGGGCCGGGAG.

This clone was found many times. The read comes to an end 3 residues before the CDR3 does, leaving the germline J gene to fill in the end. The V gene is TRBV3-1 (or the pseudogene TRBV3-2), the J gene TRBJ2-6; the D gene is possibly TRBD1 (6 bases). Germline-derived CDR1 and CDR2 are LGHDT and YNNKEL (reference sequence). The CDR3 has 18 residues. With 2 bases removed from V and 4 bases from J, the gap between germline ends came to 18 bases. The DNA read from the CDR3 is TGTGCCAGCAGCCAATGGGAGTTACAGGGCCCCGGGGCCAACGTC. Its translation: CASSQWELQGPGANV. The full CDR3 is CASSQWELQGPGANVLTF.

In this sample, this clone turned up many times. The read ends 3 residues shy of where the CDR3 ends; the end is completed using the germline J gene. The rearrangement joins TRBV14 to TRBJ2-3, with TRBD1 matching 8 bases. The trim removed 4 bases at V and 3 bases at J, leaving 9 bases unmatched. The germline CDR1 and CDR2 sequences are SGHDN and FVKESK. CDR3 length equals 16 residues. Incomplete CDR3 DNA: TGTGCCAGCAGCCCCCAGGGGGCGAAGGGGACAGATACG. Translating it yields CASSPQGAKGTDT. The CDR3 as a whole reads CASSPQGAKGTDTQYF.

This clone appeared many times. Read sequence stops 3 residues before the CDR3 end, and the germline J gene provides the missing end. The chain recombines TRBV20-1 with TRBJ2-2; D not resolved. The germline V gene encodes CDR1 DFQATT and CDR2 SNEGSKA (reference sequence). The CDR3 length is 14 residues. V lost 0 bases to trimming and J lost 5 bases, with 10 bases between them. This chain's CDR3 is CSARDKVTTGELFF. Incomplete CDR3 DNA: TGCAGTGCTAGAGATAAGGTTACAACCGGGGAG.

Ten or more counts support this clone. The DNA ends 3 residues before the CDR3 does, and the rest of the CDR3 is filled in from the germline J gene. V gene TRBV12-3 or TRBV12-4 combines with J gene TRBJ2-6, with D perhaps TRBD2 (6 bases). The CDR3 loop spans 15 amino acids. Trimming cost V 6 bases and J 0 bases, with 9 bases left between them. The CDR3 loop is CASRGLHSGANVLTF. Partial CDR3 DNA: TGTGCCAGCAGGGGACTGCACTCTGGGGCCAACGTC.

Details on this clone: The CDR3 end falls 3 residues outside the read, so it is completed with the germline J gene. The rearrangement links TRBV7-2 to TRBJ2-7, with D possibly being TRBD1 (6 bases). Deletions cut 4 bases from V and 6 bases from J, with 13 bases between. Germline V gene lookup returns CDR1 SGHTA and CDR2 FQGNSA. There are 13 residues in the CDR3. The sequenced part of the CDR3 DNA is TGTGCCAGCAGCTCAGCCGGGACACGCGAG. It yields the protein CASSSAGTRE. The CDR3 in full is CASSSAGTREQYF.

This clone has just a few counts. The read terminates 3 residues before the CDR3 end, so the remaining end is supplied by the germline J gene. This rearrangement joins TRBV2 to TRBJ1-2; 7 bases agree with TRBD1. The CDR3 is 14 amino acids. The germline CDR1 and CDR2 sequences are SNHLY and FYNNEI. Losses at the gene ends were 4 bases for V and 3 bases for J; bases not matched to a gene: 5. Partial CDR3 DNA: TGTGCCAGCAGTGCCCCGGGACAGTACTATGGC. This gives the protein CASSAPGQYYG. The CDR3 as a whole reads CASSAPGQYYGYTF.

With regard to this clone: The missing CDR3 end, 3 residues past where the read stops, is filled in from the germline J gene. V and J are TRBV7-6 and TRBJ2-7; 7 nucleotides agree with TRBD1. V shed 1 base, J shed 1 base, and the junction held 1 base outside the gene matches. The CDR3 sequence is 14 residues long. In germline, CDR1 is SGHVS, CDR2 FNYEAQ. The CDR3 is CASSLGGQSYEQYF. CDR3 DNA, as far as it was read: TGTGCCAGCAGCTTAGGGGGACAGTCCTACGAG.

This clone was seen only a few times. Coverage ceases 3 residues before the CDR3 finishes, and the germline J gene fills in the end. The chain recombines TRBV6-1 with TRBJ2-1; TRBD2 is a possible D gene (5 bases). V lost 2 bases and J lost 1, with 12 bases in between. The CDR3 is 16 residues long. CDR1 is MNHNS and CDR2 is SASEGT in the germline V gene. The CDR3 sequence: CASSEPGGSSYNEQFF. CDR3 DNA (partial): TGTGCCAGCAGTGAACCGGGCGGGTCGTCCTACAATGAG.

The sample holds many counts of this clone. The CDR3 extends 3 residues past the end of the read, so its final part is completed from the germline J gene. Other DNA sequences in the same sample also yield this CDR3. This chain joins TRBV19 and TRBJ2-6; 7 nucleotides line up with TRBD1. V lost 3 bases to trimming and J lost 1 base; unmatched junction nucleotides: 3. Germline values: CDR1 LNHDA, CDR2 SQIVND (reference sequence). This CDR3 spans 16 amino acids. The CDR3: CASSITGVSGANVLTF. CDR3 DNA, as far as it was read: TGTGCCAGTAGTATTACAGGGGTTTCTGGGGCCAACGTC.

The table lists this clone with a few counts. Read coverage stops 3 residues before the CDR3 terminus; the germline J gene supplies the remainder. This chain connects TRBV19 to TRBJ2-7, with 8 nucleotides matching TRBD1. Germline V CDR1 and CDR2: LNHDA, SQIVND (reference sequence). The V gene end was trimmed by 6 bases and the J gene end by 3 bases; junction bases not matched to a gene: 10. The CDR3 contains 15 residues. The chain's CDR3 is CASSTQGVGFYEQYF. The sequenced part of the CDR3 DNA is TGTGCCAGTAGCACACAGGGGGTGGGCTTCTACGAG.

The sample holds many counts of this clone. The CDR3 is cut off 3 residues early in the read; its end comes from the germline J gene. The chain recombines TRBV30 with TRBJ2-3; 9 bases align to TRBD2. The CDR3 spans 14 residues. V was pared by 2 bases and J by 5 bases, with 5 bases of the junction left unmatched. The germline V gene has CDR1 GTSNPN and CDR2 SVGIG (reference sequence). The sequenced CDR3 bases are TGTGCCTGGAGTAGCGGGAGGCGTGTAGATACG. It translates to CAWSSGRRVDT. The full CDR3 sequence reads CAWSSGRRVDTQYF.

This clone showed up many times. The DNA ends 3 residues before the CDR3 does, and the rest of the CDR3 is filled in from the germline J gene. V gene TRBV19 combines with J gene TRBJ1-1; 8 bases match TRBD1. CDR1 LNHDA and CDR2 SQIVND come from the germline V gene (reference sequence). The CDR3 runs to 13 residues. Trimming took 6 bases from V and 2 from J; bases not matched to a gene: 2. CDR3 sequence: CASRTGVNTEAFF. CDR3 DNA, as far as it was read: TGTGCCAGTAGGACAGGGGTTAACACTGAA. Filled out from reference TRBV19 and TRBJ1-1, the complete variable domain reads DGGITQSPKYLFRKEGQNVTLSCEQNLNHDAMYWYRQDPGQGLRLIYYSQIVNDFQKGDIAEGYSVSREKKESFPLTVTSAQKNPTAFYLCASRTGVNTEAFFGQGTRLTVV.

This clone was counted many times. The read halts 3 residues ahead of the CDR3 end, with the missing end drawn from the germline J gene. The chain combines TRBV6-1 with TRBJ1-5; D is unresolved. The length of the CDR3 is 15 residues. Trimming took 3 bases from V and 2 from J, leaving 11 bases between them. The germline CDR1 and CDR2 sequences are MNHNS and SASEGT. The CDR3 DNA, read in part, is TGTGCCAGCAGTGAGAGGCGCCAGGGCAATCAGCCC. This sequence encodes CASSERRQGNQP. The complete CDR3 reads CASSERRQGNQPQHF.